The following is a T cell receptor (beta chain) sequence with its context. Its specificity is not known. Produced via immunoSEQ multiplex PCR; TCRdb's table is partial and in-frame only. The sample records some 21,000 clones, 60% to 85% being singletons. Looked up from germline, CDR1 is LNHDA and CDR2 is SQIVND (reference sequence). With 3 bases removed from V and 1 base from J, the gap between germline ends came to 9 bases. The CDR3 totals 14 residues. The data were obtained in a study of CD4 T cells in relation to SARS-CoV-2 and coronaviruses. For the study at large: The restricting HLA molecule for shared crossreactive spike epitopes was mapped.

CD4+ T cells from unexposed donors were obtained before the COVID-19 pandemic (2011-2018). CD4+ T cells were isolated from the cells after more than nine days of culture. As cell numbers allowed, unexposed-donor CD4+ T cells faced SARS-CoV-2 S/N and four cold-coronavirus spikes. Cultures received half-medium IL-2 refreshes on days 3 and 7. The sequenced sample was CD4+ T cells from PBMCs, cultured in vitro. The chain has TRBV19 and TRBJ1-1, with a weak D call TRBD1 (5 bases). The source is a human donor in good health. CDR3 residues: CASSIQDTNTEAFF. The CDR3 DNA sequence: TGTGCCAGTAGTATCCAGGACACGAACACTGAAGCTTTCTTT.